Described below is a single T cell receptor (beta chain) sequence and its context. What it binds is unknown. The CDR3 contains 14 residues. Germline trimming cut 7 bases from V and 3 bases from J; bases unmatched to any gene: 5. The V gene's germline CDR1 is LGHNA and CDR2 YNFKEQ. The sample comes from a study of a mutant IDH1 vaccine in newly diagnosed glioma. The assay was immunoSEQ multiplex PCR, and TCRdb's table has in-frame clones only and misses some. The table records about 48,000 clones, more than 60% of them present only once. Time point here: week 35, safety follow-up. In the vaccine, a single dose held 300 ug of the mutant IDH1 20-mer peptide, along with topical imiquimod.

The chain couples TRBV4-2 to TRBJ2-2, with 7 nucleotides matching TRBD2. This sequence originates from a man aged 35 to 55 with glioma. The specimen was PBMCs, collected from a glioma patient whose treatment included an IDH1 peptide vaccine. The CDR3, as DNA: TGTGCCAGCAACGGGGGGACGGACACCGGGGAGCTGTTTTTT. This sequence encodes CASNGGTDTGELFF.